A selection of T cell receptor beta chains follows, all from one sample in a study of blood T cell repertoires in COVID-19. Using immunoSEQ multiplex PCR, the repertoire was profiled, and TCRdb retains in-frame clones only, with some absent. This sample has over 200,000 clones, with more than 75% found just once. Source material: peripheral blood. Every receptor here comes from a man aged 80 or over with acute or convalescent COVID-19. The CDR3 runs from the conserved cysteine through the conserved F or W. D genes are given only for firm matches. Clone size, where shown, is once, few, many, or a class for clones that have expanded.

d_gene	abundance	v_gene	j_gene	CDR3aa	CDR3nt
NA	few	TRBV9	TRBJ2-1	CASSRFTGNNEQFF	TGTGCCAGCAGCCGGTTTACAGGAAACAATGAGCAGTTCTTC
NA	once	TRBV7-8	TRBJ1-2	CASSLEGRQGSGYTF	TGTGCCAGCAGCTTAGAAGGCCGGCAGGGGAGTGGCTACACCTTC
NA	NA	TRBV10-3	TRBJ1-4	CAIRAATNEKLFF	TGTGCCATCAGAGCTGCAACTAATGAAAAACTGTTTTTT
TRBD1	NA	TRBV5-1	TRBJ2-3	CASSLKGTGTTDTQYF	TGCGCCAGCAGCTTAAAAGGGACAGGGACGACAGATACGCAGTATTTT
NA	NA	TRBV7-2	TRBJ1-2	CASSGLWGTPETNYGYTF	TGTGCCAGCTCCGGACTGTGGGGGACACCGGAAACTAACTATGGCTACACCTTC
TRBD2	NA	TRBV6-4	TRBJ2-1	CASSDIAGGPGGQFF	TGTGCCAGCAGTGACATCGCGGGAGGGCCAGGGGGGCAGTTCTTC
NA	NA	TRBV6-5	TRBJ1-2	CASINGQPNYGYTF	TGTGCCAGCATTAATGGACAGCCTAACTATGGCTACACCTTC
NA	NA	TRBV28	TRBJ1-5	CASSPDQGRQPQHF	TGTGCCAGCAGTCCCGACCAGGGTAGACAGCCCCAGCATTTT
TRBD1	NA	TRBV30	TRBJ2-1	CAWGDRDEQFF	TGTGCCTGGGGGGACAGGGATGAGCAGTTCTTC
TRBD2	NA	TRBV19	TRBJ2-1	CASTVAGVSYNEQFF	TGTGCCAGTACGGTAGCGGGAGTTTCCTACAATGAGCAGTTCTTC
TRBD2	NA	TRBV4-1	TRBJ2-7	CASSPGTSGTHGYEQYF	TGCGCCAGCAGCCCCGGGACTAGCGGGACCCACGGCTACGAGCAGTACTTC
NA	NA	TRBV21-1	TRBJ2-2	CASSKARDRGIGELFF	TGTGCCAGCAGCAAAGCAAGGGACAGGGGGATCGGGGAGCTGTTTTTT
NA	NA	TRBV9	TRBJ2-1	CASSSEWSSYNEQFF	TGTGCCAGCAGCTCAGAGTGGAGCTCCTACAATGAGCAGTTCTTC
NA	NA	TRBV21-1	TRBJ2-7	CASSNRRTDRTENYEQYF	TGTGCCAGCAGCAACCGAAGGACAGACCGGACAGAGAACTACGAGCAGTACTTC
TRBD2	NA	TRBV30	TRBJ2-1	CALLAGGVGEQFF	TGTGCCTTACTAGCGGGAGGGGTTGGTGAGCAGTTCTTC
NA	NA	TRBV9	TRBJ1-1	CASNPARGQNTEAFF	TGTGCCAGCAATCCCGCCAGGGGCCAGAACACTGAAGCTTTCTTT
TRBD2	NA	TRBV7-2	TRBJ2-5	CASSLLSGRVETQYF	TGTGCCAGCAGCTTACTGAGCGGGAGGGTAGAGACCCAGTACTTC
NA	NA	TRBV7-9	TRBJ2-7	CASSFSQNSYEQYF	TGTGCCAGCAGCTTTTCACAGAACTCCTACGAGCAGTACTTC
TRBD1	NA	TRBV30	TRBJ1-2	CAWSVRTGTYTF	TGTGCCTGGAGTGTACGGACAGGTACCTACACCTTC
NA	NA	TRBV18	TRBJ1-5	CASSQGKGGQPQHF	TGTGCCAGCTCACAAGGAAAGGGCGGGCAGCCCCAGCATTTT
TRBD1	once	TRBV3-1/TRBV3-2	TRBJ2-1	CASRSGTGVYNEQFF	TGTGCCAGCAGGTCCGGGACAGGGGTCTACAATGAGCAGTTCTTC
TRBD2	once	TRBV6-5	TRBJ2-2	CASKRESSGELFF	TGTGCCAGCAAGCGGGAGTCTTCCGGGGAGCTGTTTTTT
NA	NA	TRBV10-1	TRBJ1-4	CASSPGTTGREKLFF	TGCGCCAGCAGCCCTGGTACCACAGGGAGAGAAAAACTGTTTTTT
TRBD2	NA	TRBV7-8	TRBJ2-7	CASSIPTREGSYEQYF	TGTGCCAGCAGCATCCCAACGCGGGAGGGCTCCTACGAGCAGTACTTC
TRBD2	NA	TRBV29-1	TRBJ2-3	CSVLGGSNTDTQYF	TGCAGCGTTTTAGGCGGGAGTAACACAGATACGCAGTATTTT
TRBD2	NA	TRBV5-1	TRBJ2-1	CASSLSLAGGNEQFF	TGCGCCAGCAGCCTATCACTAGCGGGAGGAAATGAGCAGTTCTTC
NA	once	TRBV6-5	TRBJ2-2	CASRRDLEATGELFF	TGTGCCAGCAGGAGAGATCTGGAAGCGACCGGGGAGCTGTTTTTT
NA	NA	TRBV11-2	TRBJ1-4	CASSLGPTPNEKLFF	TGTGCCAGCAGCTTAGGCCCAACTCCTAATGAAAAACTGTTTTTT
TRBD2	NA	TRBV7-2	TRBJ2-1	CASSSGLAVSNEQFF	TGTGCCAGCAGCTCGGGACTAGCGGTTTCCAATGAGCAGTTCTTC
NA	NA	TRBV5-1	TRBJ2-3	CASRPSSAITDTQYF	TGCGCCAGCAGGCCCTCTAGCGCTATCACAGATACGCAGTATTTT
NA	NA	TRBV18	TRBJ2-5	CASSQQGETQYF	TGTGCCAGCTCACAACAGGGAGAGACCCAGTACTTC
NA	NA	TRBV7-2	TRBJ2-1	CASSLAWGQYNEQFF	TGTGCCAGCAGCTTAGCTTGGGGGCAGTACAATGAGCAGTTCTTC
TRBD1	NA	TRBV19	TRBJ1-4	CASSRRQGANEKLFF	TGTGCCAGTAGTAGACGACAGGGGGCAAATGAAAAACTGTTTTTT
NA	NA	TRBV6-5	TRBJ1-4	CASLRSTNEKLFF	TGTGCCAGCCTGAGGTCAACTAATGAAAAACTGTTTTTT
NA	NA	TRBV19	TRBJ1-2	CASRPDRSNYGYTF	TGTGCCAGTAGGCCGGACAGATCTAACTATGGCTACACCTTC
TRBD1	NA	TRBV28	TRBJ1-2	CASRVTGGGNYGYTF	TGTGCCAGCAGGGTGACAGGGGGCGGGAACTATGGCTACACCTTC
NA	NA	TRBV7-2	TRBJ2-7	CASSPDSYVSYEQYF	TGTGCCAGCAGCCCGGACAGCTACGTTTCCTACGAGCAGTACTTC
NA	NA	TRBV6-5	TRBJ2-5	CASDRSSETQYF	TGTGCCAGCGACAGGTCCAGTGAGACCCAGTACTTC
NA	few	TRBV28	TRBJ2-7	CASSSHREGSYEQYF	TGTGCCAGCAGTTCTCACAGGGAAGGGTCCTACGAGCAGTACTTC
NA	NA	TRBV5-4	TRBJ2-7	CASSLGGQILAAYEQYF	TGTGCCAGCAGCTTGGGTGGACAGATCCTAGCGGCCTACGAGCAGTACTTC
NA	few	TRBV2	TRBJ1-1	CASSEREMTEAFF	TGTGCCAGCAGTGAAAGGGAGATGACTGAAGCTTTCTTT
TRBD1	NA	TRBV19	TRBJ2-2	CASITGGNTGELFF	TGTGCCAGTATAACAGGGGGCAACACCGGGGAGCTGTTTTTT
TRBD1	NA	TRBV15	TRBJ1-2	CATSRETGVGGYTF	TGTGCCACCAGCAGAGAAACAGGGGTGGGTGGCTACACCTTC
TRBD2	NA	TRBV6-5	TRBJ2-2	CASSGTSVGELFF	TGTGCCAGCTCTGGGACTAGCGTCGGGGAGCTGTTTTTT
TRBD2	NA	TRBV7-2	TRBJ2-5	CASSLWGGETQYF	TGTGCCAGCAGCTTGTGGGGGGGAGAGACCCAGTACTTC
TRBD2	NA	TRBV2	TRBJ2-5	CASSEDRGLAGEQETQYF	TGTGCCAGCAGTGAAGATAGGGGACTAGCGGGAGAACAAGAGACCCAGTACTTC
NA	NA	TRBV6-2/TRBV6-3	TRBJ2-3	CASSYSLATDTQYF	TGTGCCAGCAGTTACTCCCTAGCAACAGATACGCAGTATTTT